These T cell receptor beta chains were read from a single sample in a study of cytomegalovirus exposure and HLA in healthy donors. Repertoires were generated with immunoSEQ multiplex PCR, while TCRdb's copy carries only in-frame clones and drops some. The sample lists 100,000 to 120,000 clones; 65% to 80% were seen once. Sequencing was carried out using PBMCs. These receptors were obtained from a man between 25 and 39 years old in good health and CMV-seropositive. Both conserved end residues are part of each CDR3. D genes are given only for firm matches. Part of the rows lack a size; the others show once, few, many or a class for expanded clones.

>.|.|TRBJ1-5|TRBV5-6
CASSFGRGQPQHF
TGTGCCAGCAGCTTCGGCCGGGGTCAGCCCCAGCATTTT
>.|.|TRBJ1-2|TRBV9
CASSVGGQGYGYTF
TGTGCCAGCAGCGTCGGGGGGCAAGGCTATGGCTACACCTTC
>.|TRBD1|TRBJ1-5|TRBV11-2
CASSLGQGGAEPQHF
TGTGCCAGCAGCTTAGGACAGGGCGGTGCGGAGCCCCAGCATTTT
>.|.|TRBJ2-7|TRBV11-3
CASSFGAIPTYEQYF
TGTGCCAGCAGCTTTGGTGCTATCCCCACTTACGAGCAGTACTTC
>.|TRBD1|TRBJ1-6|TRBV5-4
CASSFSTGGNNSPLHF
TGTGCCAGCAGCTTTTCGACAGGGGGTAATAATTCACCCCTCCACTTT
>.|.|TRBJ1-1|TRBV15
CATSRVPNTEAFF
TGTGCCACCAGCAGAGTTCCTAACACTGAAGCTTTCTTT
>.|TRBD2|TRBJ2-5|TRBV7-6
CASSPMIAGGRETQYF
TGTGCCAGCAGCCCGATGATAGCGGGGGGGCGAGAGACCCAGTACTTC
>once|TRBD1|TRBJ1-1|TRBV30
CAWRPGQGYTEAFF
TGTGCCTGGAGACCGGGACAGGGTTACACTGAAGCTTTCTTT
>many|.|TRBJ1-3|TRBV5-1
CASSLDRAGNTIYF
TGCGCCAGCAGCTTGGACAGGGCTGGAAACACCATATATTTT
>.|TRBD1|TRBJ1-1|TRBV29-1
CSVIPGQGRTEAFF
TGCAGCGTCATTCCGGGACAGGGGAGGACTGAAGCTTTCTTT
>.|TRBD2|TRBJ2-3|TRBV2
CAHKGWTSGTASTDTQYF
TGTGCCCACAAAGGATGGACTAGCGGGACCGCTAGCACAGATACGCAGTATTTT
>once|TRBD1|TRBJ1-3|TRBV7-9
CATESGDRRGDGNTIYF
TGTGCCACCGAGTCGGGGGACAGGAGAGGTGATGGAAACACCATATATTTT
>.|.|TRBJ2-7|TRBV7-9
CASSFPGILSEQYF
TGTGCCAGCAGCTTCCCGGGGATCTTATCCGAGCAGTACTTC
>.|TRBD1|TRBJ2-7|TRBV2
CASKADRVYEQYF
TGTGCCAGCAAAGCCGACAGGGTATACGAGCAGTACTTC
>.|TRBD1|TRBJ2-1|TRBV4-3
CASSRDRGDYNEQFF
TGCGCCAGCAGCCGGGACAGGGGGGACTACAATGAGCAGTTCTTC
>.|.|TRBJ1-3|TRBV2
CAKQNQGIQNTIYF
TGTGCCAAACAAAATCAGGGAATTCAAAACACCATATATTTT
>once|TRBD2|TRBJ2-5|TRBV4-1
CASSHHPTTSEETQYF
TGCGCCAGCAGCCACCATCCGACGACTAGCGAAGAGACCCAGTACTTC
>.|.|TRBJ1-1|TRBV19
CASSILAVNTEAFF
TGTGCCAGTAGTATATTGGCAGTGAACACTGAAGCTTTCTTT
>.|TRBD1|TRBJ1-4|TRBV5-1
CASSITGATNEKLFF
TGCGCCAGCAGCATTACAGGGGCAACTAATGAAAAACTGTTTTTT
>.|.|TRBJ1-1|TRBV7-9
CASSLVGGAGEAFF
TGTGCCAGCAGCTTAGTTGGGGGGGCTGGTGAAGCTTTCTTT
>.|.|TRBJ2-3|TRBV19
CASSIVGGVEVREDTQYF
TGTGCCAGTAGTATAGTGGGGGGAGTAGAGGTACGGGAAGATACGCAGTATTTT
>.|.|TRBJ2-1|TRBV9
CASSVAGTEQFF
TGTGCCAGCAGCGTAGCAGGTACTGAGCAGTTCTTC
>once|.|TRBJ2-1|TRBV12-5
CASGLTGTGEHNEQFF
TGTGCTAGTGGTTTGACCGGGACGGGAGAACACAATGAGCAGTTCTTC
>once|TRBD1|TRBJ1-2|TRBV5-6
CASSLQSGQLYGYTF
TGTGCCAGCAGCTTGCAATCGGGACAGCTCTATGGCTACACCTTC
>few|.|TRBJ1-5|TRBV5-5
CASSLDAGVNQPQHF
TGTGCCAGCAGCCTTGACGCGGGGGTAAATCAGCCCCAGCATTTT
>few|.|TRBJ2-6|TRBV2
CASSVGRVSGANVLTF
TGTGCCAGCAGTGTGGGCAGGGTTTCCGGGGCCAACGTCCTGACTTTC
>.|.|TRBJ1-1|TRBV5-6
CASSLSADVTEAFF
TGTGCCAGCAGCTTAAGCGCAGATGTGACTGAAGCTTTCTTT
>.|TRBD1|TRBJ1-2|TRBV19
CASKQGMNYGYTF
TGTGCCAGCAAACAGGGGATGAACTATGGCTACACCTTC
>.|TRBD2|TRBJ2-7|TRBV7-9
CASSLSSGGAYEQYF
TGTGCCAGCAGCTTAAGCAGCGGGGGGGCCTACGAGCAGTACTTC
>.|TRBD2|TRBJ2-7|TRBV25-1
CASSESGLAGISYEQYF
TGTGCCAGCAGTGAATCGGGTCTAGCGGGTATATCCTACGAGCAGTACTTC
>few|.|TRBJ2-3|TRBV5-5
CASSLQYRETDTQYF
TGTGCCAGCAGCTTGCAGTACAGGGAAACAGATACGCAGTATTTT
>few|.|TRBJ1-1|TRBV5-6
CASGPGVGNTEAFF
TGTGCCAGCGGTCCAGGGGTCGGGAACACTGAAGCTTTCTTT
>once|TRBD1|TRBJ1-2|TRBV14
CASSGTANYGYTF
TGTGCCAGCAGCGGGACAGCTAACTATGGCTACACCTTC
>.|TRBD1|TRBJ2-1|TRBV23-1
CASSQDRTGPLYNEQFF
TGCGCCAGCAGTCAAGATAGGACAGGGCCGCTCTACAATGAGCAGTTCTTC
>.|.|TRBJ1-1|TRBV4-3
CASSQGWLPNTEAFF
TGCGCCAGCAGCCAAGGCTGGCTTCCCAACACTGAAGCTTTCTTT
>few|.|TRBJ1-1|TRBV7-2
CASNPGWGSEAFF
TGTGCCAGCAATCCGGGTTGGGGCTCTGAAGCTTTCTTT
>.|TRBD1|TRBJ1-2|TRBV5-5
CASSSSGQGHGYTF
TGTGCCAGCAGCTCCTCCGGACAGGGCCATGGCTACACCTTC
>once|TRBD1|TRBJ1-1|TRBV6-1
CASSNRGDTEAFF
TGTGCCAGCAGTAACAGGGGTGACACTGAAGCTTTCTTT
>.|.|TRBJ2-7|TRBV7-9
CASSPLRGSQAYEQYF
TGTGCCAGCAGCCCCCTGAGAGGGAGCCAAGCCTACGAGCAGTACTTC
>few|.|TRBJ2-3|TRBV7-3
CASSLKSDSGTDTQYF
TGTGCCAGCAGCTTAAAATCGGACTCGGGCACAGATACGCAGTATTTT
>.|TRBD2|TRBJ2-3|TRBV29-1
CSVEATGGRGDTQYF
TGCAGCGTTGAGGCGACGGGGGGGCGGGGAGATACGCAGTATTTT
>.|TRBD2|TRBJ2-3|TRBV5-1
CASSLEPSGGASSTDTQYF
TGCGCCAGCAGCTTGGAGCCTAGCGGGGGGGCCAGTAGCACAGATACGCAGTATTTT
>.|.|TRBJ2-1|TRBV5-6
CASSLMRLVYNEQFF
TGTGCCAGCAGCTTGATGAGACTAGTCTACAATGAGCAGTTCTTC
>.|TRBD2|TRBJ2-1|TRBV2
CASSGWAGLAESYNEQFF
TGTGCCAGCAGTGGATGGGCGGGACTAGCTGAGTCCTACAATGAGCAGTTCTTC
>.|.|TRBJ1-1|TRBV30
CASQVVTEAFF
TGTGCCTCTCAGGTAGTCACTGAAGCTTTCTTT
>.|.|TRBJ1-5|TRBV6-6
CASSYGDAGGQPQHF
TGTGCCAGCAGTTACGGGGACGCCGGGGGTCAGCCCCAGCATTTT
>.|.|TRBJ2-7|TRBV27
CASSLGPGGAYEQYF
TGTGCCAGCAGTTTAGGTCCAGGAGGAGCCTACGAGCAGTACTTC
>.|.|TRBJ2-5|TRBV25-1
CASSEVVVKPIEETQYF
TGTGCCAGCAGTGAGGTGGTTGTGAAGCCTATCGAAGAGACCCAGTACTTC
>.|.|TRBJ2-7|TRBV27
CASSFGGNSGYEQYF
TGTGCCAGCAGTTTTGGCGGGAACAGCGGCTACGAGCAGTACTTC
>.|.|TRBJ2-1|TRBV11-2
CASSLQAGNEQFF
TGTGCCAGCAGCTTACAGGCGGGCAATGAGCAGTTCTTC
>.|.|TRBJ2-3|TRBV7-3
CASSFDGEKGDTQYF
TGTGCCAGCAGCTTTGACGGGGAGAAGGGAGATACGCAGTATTTT
>few|.|TRBJ2-2|TRBV4-1
CASSQDKFTGELFF
TGCGCCAGCAGCCAAGATAAATTCACCGGGGAGCTGTTTTTT
>.|TRBD2|TRBJ2-7|TRBV7-3
CASQTSGVYEQYF
TGTGCCTCCCAAACTAGCGGGGTATACGAGCAGTACTTC
>once|TRBD1|TRBJ2-3|TRBV15
CATSTHRGQNADTQYF
TGTGCCACCAGCACTCACAGGGGTCAGAACGCAGATACGCAGTATTTT
>.|.|TRBJ2-1|TRBV11-2
CASSHRVPFF
TGTGCCAGCAGTCACAGGGTGCCGTTCTTC
>.|.|TRBJ2-5|TRBV10-1
CASSEAVGGRETQYF
TGCGCCAGCAGTGAGGCAGTGGGTGGCAGGGAGACCCAGTACTTC
>.|TRBD2|TRBJ2-3|TRBV7-2
CASSLVGSGGTDTQYF
TGTGCCAGCAGCTTAGTCGGTAGCGGGGGCACAGATACGCAGTATTTT
>.|TRBD2|TRBJ2-7|TRBV18
CASSRLTSGGSYEQYF
TGTGCCAGCTCACGGCTGACTAGCGGGGGCTCCTACGAGCAGTACTTC
>few|.|TRBJ1-2|TRBV6-5
CASSDFRGGLGYTF
TGTGCCAGCAGTGATTTCCGGGGGGGGTTAGGCTACACCTTC
>once|TRBD2|TRBJ2-3|TRBV5-1
CASSFSGVSTDTQYF
TGCGCCAGCAGCTTTAGCGGGGTTAGCACAGATACGCAGTATTTT